The 30 T cell receptor beta chains reported below all come from one sample, sequenced in a study of shared clonotypes between healthy human individuals. Sequencing used immunoSEQ multiplex PCR; TCRdb keeps in-frame clones, though not all of them. The sample has 980,000 or so clones, 76% seen once. Input material: memory CD4+ T cells sorted from blood. The subset denotes: CD45RA-negative fraction. Receptor source: a man between 18 and 35 years old in good health.

The chain recombines TRBV11-3 with TRBJ2-1, with D possibly being TRBD2 (6 bases). The germline V gene encodes CDR1 SGHNT and CDR2 YENEEA. This CDR3 has 17 amino acids. V was trimmed by 0 bases and J by 2 bases, leaving 14 bases between them. The CDR3: CASSLEPRDFPYNEQFF. Written as DNA, the CDR3 is TGTGCCAGCAGCTTAGAACCCCGGGACTTCCCCTACAATGAGCAGTTCTTC.

The rearrangement uses TRBV5-1 and TRBJ2-3, with TRBD2 as a possible D gene (5 bases). Germline values: CDR1 SGHRS, CDR2 YFSETQ. The CDR3 loop spans 17 amino acids. The germline V and J ends were trimmed by 0 bases and 2 bases, with 16 bases remaining between them. DNA of the CDR3: TGCGCCAGCAGCTTGGGGCTAACTAGTGGATACACAGATACGCAGTATTTT. Its protein product is CASSLGLTSGYTDTQYF.

The genes are TRBV6-1 and TRBJ2-7, with D possibly being TRBD1 or TRBD2 (6 bases each). The germline V and J ends were trimmed by 2 bases and 5 bases, with 13 bases remaining between them. The CDR3 totals 14 residues. Germline V gives CDR1 MNHNS, CDR2 SASEGT. The CDR3 DNA reads as TGTGCCAGCAGTGAAACCAGGGGAGGCCACGAGCAGTACTTC. Translating gives CASSETRGGHEQYF.

The chain couples TRBV7-2 to TRBJ2-1, with 8 positions matching TRBD2. Germline V gene lookup returns CDR1 SGHTA and CDR2 FQGNSA. With 4 bases clipped from V and 9 bases from J, the junction kept 5 bases outside the gene matches. The CDR3 covers 13 residues. CDR3 coding DNA: TGTGCCAGCAGCTCGGGACTAGGAGGTGAGCAGTTCTTC. This translates into CASSSGLGGEQFF.

In its sample, this clone was seen many times. The chain carries TRBV28 and TRBJ1-3, with 7 bases identical to TRBD1. Germline V gene sequence: CDR1 MDHEN, CDR2 SYDVKM. Losses at the gene ends were 6 bases for V and 4 bases for J; bases not matched to a gene: 3. CDR3 length: 13 amino acids. The CDR3 sequence: CASSPGGGNTIYF. The CDR3 coding sequence is TGTGCCAGCAGCCCAGGGGGAGGAAACACCATATATTTT.

The V and J genes are TRBV4-1 and TRBJ2-1; no firm D call. Per germline, CDR1 MGHRA and CDR2 YSYEKL. The length of the CDR3 is 13 residues. V gave up 3 bases and J gave up 4 bases, with 7 bases separating them. DNA for the CDR3: TGCGCCAGCAGCCAGTCCCCGTACAATGAGCAGTTCTTC. Protein sequence: CASSQSPYNEQFF.

The V and J genes are TRBV27 and TRBJ2-7; possible D gene TRBD2, 6 bases. The germline gives CDR1 MNHEY, CDR2 SMNVEV (reference sequence). This CDR3 spans 12 amino acids. The CDR3 coding sequence is TGTGACCGGCGGGACCCCACCTACGAGCAGTACTTC. This codes for CDRRDPTYEQYF.

The chain combines TRBV11-2 with TRBJ2-7; D perhaps matches TRBD2 (5 bases). The CDR3 is made up of 15 amino acids. CDR1 SGHAT and CDR2 FQNNGV come from the germline V gene. Trimming pared 5 bases from V and 4 bases from J, leaving 18 bases between. This CDR3 reads CASSPEVRRRYEQYF. DNA for the CDR3: TGTGCCAGCAGCCCCGAAGTTCGCCGGAGGTACGAGCAGTACTTC.

This clone was detected ten times or more. The CDR3 loop is CASSQGDRGNTEAFF. The DNA for the CDR3 is TGCGCCAGCAGCCAGGGGGACAGAGGTAACACTGAAGCTTTCTTT. This chain connects TRBV4-1 to TRBJ1-1; 7 bases fit TRBD1. Germline CDR1 and CDR2: MGHRA and YSYEKL. The CDR3 length is 15 residues. The V segment lost 3 bases and the J segment 2 bases; nucleotides outside the gene matches: 6.

The chain links TRBV5-1 to TRBJ1-2; no clear D. V lost 4 bases, J lost 6 bases, and 13 bases lay in between. CDR1 and CDR2 (germline): SGHRS, YFSETQ. The CDR3 extends over 13 amino acids. CDR3 DNA sequence: TGCGCCAGCAGCGCACCAGGATGGGATGGCTACACCTTC. As protein: CASSAPGWDGYTF. The full variable domain, rest sourced from reference TRBV5-1 and TRBJ1-2, is KAGVTQTPRYLIKTRGQQVTLSCSPISGHRSVSWYQQTPGQGLQFLFEYFSETQRNKGNFPGRFSGRQFSNSRSEMNVSTLELGDSALYLCASSAPGWDGYTFGSGTRLTVV.

Remarks on this clone: Since a much larger clone is just one base distant, this may be a read error. V usage is TRBV28 and J usage is TRBJ2-3, with a weak D call TRBD1 (5 bases). The germline V and J ends were trimmed by 5 bases and 4 bases, with 13 bases remaining between them. The CDR3 sequence is 14 residues long. The germline gives CDR1 MDHEN, CDR2 SYDVKM. CDR3 nucleotide sequence: TGTGCCAGCAGTACATACAGGACGGCAGATACGCAGTATTTT. It yields the protein CASSTYRTADTQYF.

The chain is built from TRBV6-1 and TRBJ2-5; 10 bases match TRBD2. J gave up 2 bases and V 6 bases, and 3 bases lay outside the gene matches. In germline, CDR1 is MNHNS, CDR2 SASEGT. The CDR3 totals 14 residues. CDR3 DNA: TGTGCCAGCAGGCTTAGCGGGAGGCAAGAGACCCAGTACTTC. This gives the protein CASRLSGRQETQYF.

The chain employs TRBV5-5 and TRBJ1-4, with D uncertain. The CDR3 has 14 amino acids. Trimming cost V 1 base and J 5 bases, with 9 bases left between them. Looked up from germline, CDR1 is SGHKS and CDR2 is YYEKEE (reference sequence). CDR3 nucleotides: TGTGCCAGCAGCTTGAGATTGGGGAATGAAAAACTGTTTTTT. Protein: CASSLRLGNEKLFF.

The sample holds a few counts of this clone. The gene calls are TRBV5-6 and TRBJ2-7; TRBD1 matches 7 bases. Germline V gene lookup returns CDR1 SGHDT and CDR2 YYEEEE. This CDR3 contains 13 residues. After removal of 7 bases from V and 0 bases from J, the junction contained 4 bases not matched to a gene. In DNA, the CDR3 is TGTGCCAGCGCGACAGGGAACTCCTACGAGCAGTACTTC. Residues: CASATGNSYEQYF. Full variable domain (rest looked up from reference TRBV5-6 and TRBJ2-7): DAGVTQSPTHLIKTRGQQVTLRCSPKSGHDTVSWYQQALGQGPQFIFQYYEEEERQRGNFPDRFSGHQFPNYSSELNVNALLLGDSALYLCASATGNSYEQYFGPGTRLTVT.

V usage is TRBV2 and J usage is TRBJ2-2, with D possibly being TRBD2 (6 bases). V lost 4 bases and J lost 5, with 14 bases in between. The CDR3 spans 15 residues. Germline-derived CDR1 and CDR2 are SNHLY and FYNNEI. For the CDR3, the DNA is TGTGCCAGCAGTGTTGGGACCGCGGGAACCGGGGAGCTGTTTTTT. Amino acid sequence: CASSVGTAGTGELFF.

This clone has only one observation. This chain uses TRBV28 with TRBJ1-1; D perhaps matches TRBD1 (6 bases). This CDR3 region has 14 residues. Trimming took 1 base from V and 4 from J, leaving 10 bases between them. CDR1 is MDHEN and CDR2 is SYDVKM in the germline V gene. For the CDR3, the DNA is TGTGCCAGCAGTTTATCAGGGGCGGCCACTGAAGCTTTCTTT. Amino acids: CASSLSGAATEAFF.

This clone was seen once. V gene TRBV11-2 combines with J gene TRBJ2-5; D unresolved. Per germline, CDR1 SGHAT and CDR2 FQNNGV. Trimming took off 4 bases at V and 4 bases at J, with 10 bases between the two ends. This CDR3 has 13 amino acids. The CDR3 DNA follows: TGTGCCAGCAGCTCGGTGGCTTTAGAGACCCAGTACTTC. This translates into CASSSVALETQYF. The full variable domain, in which reference TRBV11-2 and TRBJ2-5 provide the parts outside the CDR3, is EAGVAQSPRYKIIEKRQSVAFWCNPISGHATLYWYQQILGQGPKLLIQFQNNGVVDDSQLPKDRFSAERLKGVDSTLKIQPAKLEDSAVYLCASSSVALETQYFGPGTRLLVL.

The rearrangement uses TRBV4-1 and TRBJ2-7, with TRBD2 identical over 8 bases. The ends lost 1 base at V and 2 bases at J; junction bases unmatched: 7. CDR1 is MGHRA, CDR2 YSYEKL, per germline. The CDR3 spans 16 residues. DNA of the CDR3: TGCGCCAGCAGCCAAGTGCCAACTAGCGGTACCTACGAGCAGTACTTC. The encoded protein is CASSQVPTSGTYEQYF.

V and J are TRBV2 and TRBJ1-5, with D unclear. CDR3 length: 13 residues. V shed 5 bases and J shed 5 bases, with 10 bases lying between them. Germline CDR1 reads SNHLY; CDR2 reads FYNNEI. The CDR3 DNA reads as TGTGCCAGCAGTAGCCGATTCTATCAGCCCCAGCATTTT. Translated: CASSSRFYQPQHF.

V is TRBV2 and J is TRBJ2-5; 9 positions agree with TRBD2. Germline CDR1 reads SNHLY; CDR2 reads FYNNEI. The trim removed 2 bases at V and 0 bases at J, leaving 13 bases unmatched. The CDR3 has 19 amino acids. This CDR3 is CASSEKAIWASGNQETQYF. In nucleotides, the CDR3 is TGTGCCAGCAGTGAAAAGGCGATATGGGCTAGCGGGAACCAAGAGACCCAGTACTTC.

This chain connects TRBV18 to TRBJ2-1; the match to TRBD2 covers 10 bases. The CDR3 extends over 15 amino acids. CDR1 and CDR2 (germline): KGHSH, LQKENI. V dropped 6 bases and J dropped 4; count of bases not matched to a gene: 6. The CDR3 spells CASSVTSGFYNEQFF. The CDR3 nucleotides read TGTGCCAGCTCCGTGACTAGCGGGTTTTACAATGAGCAGTTCTTC.

The chain carries TRBV7-9 and TRBJ2-2; 10 bases line up with TRBD1. In germline, CDR1 is SEHNR, CDR2 FQNEAQ (reference sequence). This CDR3 comprises 16 residues. The junction had 12 bases not matched to a gene; V was cut back by 6 bases and J by 8 bases. The CDR3 spells CASRQRQGALPGELFF. For the CDR3, the DNA is TGTGCCAGCAGACAAAGACAGGGGGCGCTTCCTGGGGAGCTGTTTTTT.

The chain is built from TRBV6-5 and TRBJ2-7; a weak D match, TRBD2 (5 bases). Per germline, CDR1 MNHEY and CDR2 SVGAGI. This CDR3 region has 14 residues. Trimming left V 4 bases short and J 2 bases short, with 12 bases between. The CDR3 here is CASSSATTTYEQYF. The CDR3 DNA sequence: TGTGCCAGCAGTTCCGCGACTACCACCTACGAGCAGTACTTC.

This clone was seen only a few times. This rearrangement joins TRBV9 to TRBJ1-2; the D gene is possibly TRBD1 (6 bases). The CDR3 extends over 13 amino acids. Germline CDR1 SGDLS, CDR2 YYNGEE. V lost 2 bases to trimming and J lost 9 bases, with 14 bases between them. CDR3 in amino acids: CASSVLDRDSYTF. Written as DNA, the CDR3 is TGTGCCAGCAGCGTCCTGGACCGGGACAGCTACACCTTC.

This clone was seen at least ten times. V is TRBV28 and J is TRBJ1-5, with a possible D match to TRBD1 (5 bases). Germline-derived CDR1 and CDR2 are MDHEN and SYDVKM. There are 15 residues in the CDR3. V was trimmed by 4 bases and J by 0 bases, leaving 10 bases between them. This CDR3 reads CASSSQGGSNQPQHF. DNA for the CDR3: TGTGCCAGCAGTTCCCAGGGAGGTAGCAATCAGCCCCAGCATTTT.

The rearrangement uses TRBV7-2 and TRBJ2-3; no clear D gene. Germline values: CDR1 SGHTA, CDR2 FQGNSA. The length of the CDR3 is 14 residues. The V gene lost 2 bases and the J gene lost 5 bases, with 11 bases spanning the gap. The CDR3 sequence: CASSLRGRRDTQYF. CDR3 coding DNA: TGTGCCAGCAGCTTACGTGGCAGGAGAGATACGCAGTATTTT.

This clone occurred a few times. The chain has TRBV10-3 and TRBJ2-7; TRBD2 is a possible D gene (5 bases). This CDR3 region has 14 residues. V lost 5 bases, J lost 5 bases, and 16 bases lay in between. CDR1 and CDR2 (germline): ENHRY, SYGVKD. CDR3 sequence: CAISPTSSGNEQYF. CDR3 nucleotides: TGTGCCATCAGTCCCACTAGTTCAGGAAACGAGCAGTACTTC.

This chain links TRBV5-1 with TRBJ2-7; the D gene is possibly TRBD1 (5 bases). V lost 0 bases, J lost 1 base, and 14 bases lay in between. Germline V gene lookup returns CDR1 SGHRS and CDR2 YFSETQ. The CDR3 loop spans 16 amino acids. In DNA form, the CDR3 reads TGCGCCAGCAGCTTGGGGTCAGGGTCTGTGTCCTACGAGCAGTACTTC. It encodes CASSLGSGSVSYEQYF.

The chain couples TRBV20-1 to TRBJ1-5; D gene uncertain. Germline lookup yields CDR1 DFQATT and CDR2 SNEGSKA (reference sequence). The CDR3 loop spans 11 amino acids. The V end was cut by 3 bases, the J end by 11 bases, with 11 bases between. The CDR3, as DNA: TGCAGTGCTAGGTTGTGGCCGACCCAGCATTTT. This codes for CSARLWPTQHF.

This chain connects TRBV5-6 to TRBJ1-2, with TRBD1 as a possible D gene (5 bases). V lost 4 bases to trimming and J lost 3 bases, with 10 bases between them. This CDR3 is built from 13 residues. Germline CDR1 SGHDT, CDR2 YYEEEE. The DNA for the CDR3 is TGTGCCAGCAGCGCGGGACTCCACTATGGCTACACCTTC. Its translation is CASSAGLHYGYTF.